This entry is about one T cell receptor beta chain. Some clones are missing from TCRdb's copy, which holds only in-frame ones; the method was immunoSEQ multiplex PCR. The table records some 100,000 clones, 70% to 90% of them present only once. This sample was included in a study of blood T cell repertoires in COVID-19. The overall study: Some COVID-19 samples were acute and others convalescent; all came from the United States, Italy and Spain.

This receptor was obtained from a woman aged 55-70 years with acute or convalescent COVID-19. The sequenced sample consisted of peripheral blood.

The CDR3: CASSLSGTISSYEQYF. The CDR3 region has the DNA TGTGCCAGCAGCTTAAGCGGGACTATTAGCTCCTACGAGCAGTACTTC. This rearrangement joins TRBV11-2 to TRBJ2-7, with 7 bases lining up with TRBD2. The CDR3 is made up of 16 amino acids. Germline CDR1 and CDR2: SGHAT and FQNNGV. Losses at the gene ends were 2 bases for V and 0 bases for J; bases not matched to a gene: 7.